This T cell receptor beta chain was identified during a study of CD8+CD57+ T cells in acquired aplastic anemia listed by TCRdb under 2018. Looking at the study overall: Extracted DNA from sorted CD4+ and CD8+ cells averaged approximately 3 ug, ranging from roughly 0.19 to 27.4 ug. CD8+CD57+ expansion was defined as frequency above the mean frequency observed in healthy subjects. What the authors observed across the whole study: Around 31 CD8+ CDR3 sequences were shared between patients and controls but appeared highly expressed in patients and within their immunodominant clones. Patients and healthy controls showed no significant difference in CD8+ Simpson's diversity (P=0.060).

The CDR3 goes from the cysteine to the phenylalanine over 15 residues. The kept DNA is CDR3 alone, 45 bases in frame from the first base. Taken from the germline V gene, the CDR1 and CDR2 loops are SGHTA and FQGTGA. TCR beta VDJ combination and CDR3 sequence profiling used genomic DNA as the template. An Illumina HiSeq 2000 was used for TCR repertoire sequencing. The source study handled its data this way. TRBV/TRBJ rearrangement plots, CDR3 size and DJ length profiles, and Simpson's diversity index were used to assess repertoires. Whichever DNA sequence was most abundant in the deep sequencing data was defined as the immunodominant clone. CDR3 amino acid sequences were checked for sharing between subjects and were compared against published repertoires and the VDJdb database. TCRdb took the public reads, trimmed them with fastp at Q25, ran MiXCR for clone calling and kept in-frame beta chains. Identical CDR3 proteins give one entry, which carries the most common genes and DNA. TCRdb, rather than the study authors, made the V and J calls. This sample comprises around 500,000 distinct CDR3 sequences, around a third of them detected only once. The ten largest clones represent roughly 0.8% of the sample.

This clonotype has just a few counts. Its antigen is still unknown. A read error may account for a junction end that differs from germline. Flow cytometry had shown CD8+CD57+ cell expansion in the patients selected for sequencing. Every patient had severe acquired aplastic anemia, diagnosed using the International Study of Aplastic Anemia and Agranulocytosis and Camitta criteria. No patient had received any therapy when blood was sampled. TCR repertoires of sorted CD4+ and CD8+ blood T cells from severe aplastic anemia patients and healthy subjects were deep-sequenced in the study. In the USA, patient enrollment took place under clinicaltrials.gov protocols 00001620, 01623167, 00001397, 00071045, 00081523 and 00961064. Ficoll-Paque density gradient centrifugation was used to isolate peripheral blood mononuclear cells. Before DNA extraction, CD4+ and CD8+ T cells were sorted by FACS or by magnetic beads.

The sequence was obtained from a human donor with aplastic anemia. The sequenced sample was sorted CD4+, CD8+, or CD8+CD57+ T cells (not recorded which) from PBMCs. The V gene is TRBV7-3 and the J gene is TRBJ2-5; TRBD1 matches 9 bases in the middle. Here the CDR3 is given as CASSITGTGKETQYF. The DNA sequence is TGTGCCAGCAGCATAACCGGGACAGGGAAAGAGACCCAGTACTTC.